The rows below give T cell receptor beta chains drawn from one sample of a study of immune evolution from preneoplasia to lung adenocarcinoma. TCRdb keeps only in-frame clones here, not all; method: immunoSEQ multiplex PCR. The table has about 6,100 clones, roughly 79% seen once. Sequencing was performed on FFPE minimally invasive lung adenocarcinoma tissue. The origin of the receptors is a person aged 50 or older with lung adenocarcinoma. Each CDR3 is given with its conserved first and last residue.

v_gene	j_gene	CDR3aa
TRBV7-2	TRBJ2-1	CASSKGEASYNEQFF
TRBV28	TRBJ1-2	CASSERQGSGGYTF
TRBV28	TRBJ2-5	CASSRSGGFKETQYF
TRBV6-5	TRBJ1-1	CASRETGGATEAFF
TRBV11-3	TRBJ1-3	CASSHPLRSSGNTIYF
TRBV19	TRBJ2-2	CASRTGYLSGELFF
TRBV5-8	TRBJ2-5	CASSEWTGEGETQYF
TRBV7-8	TRBJ2-1	CASSLAGGISRRAIYNEQFF
TRBV30	TRBJ2-7	CAWSWQGYEQYF
TRBV19	TRBJ2-5	CASRSLDSQETQYF
TRBV20-1	TRBJ1-1	CSTSWGAEAFF
TRBV10-3	TRBJ2-7	CAISVPAKYEQYF
TRBV30	TRBJ2-2	CAWSTGDWTGELFF
TRBV2	TRBJ1-1	CASSDRGRGEAFF
TRBV6-6	TRBJ1-2	CASTPGFGYTF
TRBV5-4	TRBJ2-3	CASSSGQSTDTQYF
TRBV7-9	TRBJ2-7	CASSLSGASLEQYF
TRBV28	TRBJ1-2	CASRRTGAYGYTF
TRBV4-2	TRBJ1-1	CASSQDADRVSTEAFF
TRBV5-1	TRBJ2-3	CASSPGRESDTQYF
TRBV4-3	TRBJ1-1	CASSPFLDTEAFF
TRBV25-1	TRBJ2-3	CASSPLERTDTQYF
TRBV7-6	TRBJ2-2	CASSLVGQGSTGELFF
TRBV19	TRBJ1-5	CASSFLTTGAGGPQHF
TRBV4-3	TRBJ2-3	CASSQDPLAPDTQYF
TRBV5-4	TRBJ1-2	CASSLDWTSYGYTF
TRBV5-1	TRBJ2-7	CASSPGPFDYEQYF
TRBV2	TRBJ2-3	CASRSSLSGTDTQYF
TRBV9	TRBJ2-5	CASSVETEETQYF
TRBV4-2	TRBJ2-7	CASSQPGTDSYEQYF
TRBV6-6	TRBJ1-6	CASSDRVGNSPLHF
TRBV11-2	TRBJ2-2	CARRAGGVCCTGELFF
TRBV7-3	TRBJ2-7	CASSLRASGIYEQYF
TRBV5-1	TRBJ1-2	CASSLDLRGPYGYTF
TRBV6-1	TRBJ2-5	CASSEPGAARGETQYF
TRBV6-6	TRBJ2-6	CASSYAGANVLTF
TRBV6-5	TRBJ1-4	CASSLEGKGEKLFF
TRBV6-1	TRBJ2-7	CASSETSSYEQYF
TRBV6-5	TRBJ1-2	CASTSPRGNYGYTF
TRBV9	TRBJ2-7	CASSVEGAGTSGGPRSSYEQYF
TRBV2	TRBJ2-5	CAESDRGQGAQYF
TRBV10-2	TRBJ1-5	CASSEAQGPQHF